This paragraph covers one T cell receptor (beta chain) sequence. Antigen unknown. This record comes from a study of glioma-infiltrating T cells. The iRepertoire nested amplicon-rescue multiplex PCR amplified TCR alpha and beta CDR3s from RNA. One-step reverse transcription and amplification started from about 100-400 ng of tissue mRNA or PBMC total RNA. Each CDR3 protein is one row after TCRdb ran MiXCR on the multiplex PCR reads. The table records about 140,000 distinct CDR3 sequences, roughly 43% of them present only once. Notes on the study in general: Gliomas, especially low-grade, showed above-expected tissue-blood divergence; non-neoplastic patients showed below. Only very few CDR3 sequences appeared in both tissue and blood.

Germline CDR1 and CDR2: SEHNR and FQNEAQ (reference sequence). Deletions cut 0 bases from V and 7 bases from J, with 12 bases between. The CDR3 sequence is 14 residues long. This chain links TRBV7-9 with TRBJ1-2, with D unclear. The material sequenced was glioma tissue, nonneoplastic brain tissue, or PBMCs (not recorded which). This sequence was found in a human donor with low-grade glioma or glioblastoma, undergoing nonglioma brain surgery, or in good health (not recorded which). As DNA, the CDR3 is TGTGCCAGCAGCTTAGCTCGAGAAGGGCCTGGCTACACCTTC. It yields the protein CASSLAREGPGYTF.